This TCR beta chain was sequenced for a study of shared clonotypes between healthy human individuals. Profiling relied on immunoSEQ multiplex PCR, and the TCRdb table lists in-frame clones only, not all of them. The table shows roughly 2.1 million clones, with more than 85% occurring only once. Terminally differentiated effector memory CD45RA+ cells were left out of the naive CD8 fraction, which was CD45RO-negative and positively selected for CCR7. Study-wide results and caveats: Naive subsets, compared against memory subsets, generally had larger estimated richness values.

Remarks on this clone: Antigen specificity is unknown.

Input material: naive CD8+ T cells from PBMCs. The clonotype originates from a young man in good health. Some clones in this sample may be carry-over from other donors' samples.

CDR3 sequence reads: CASSIVGAGTDTQYF. CDR3 sequence (DNA): TGTGCCAGTAGTATAGTCGGGGCCGGCACAGATACGCAGTATTTT. The chain combines TRBV19 with TRBJ2-3; either TRBD1 or TRBD2 may supply D (5 bases each). This CDR3 contains 15 residues. Germline V gene data show CDR1 as LNHDA and CDR2 as SQIVND (reference sequence). The germline V and J ends were trimmed by 1 base and 1 base, with 9 bases remaining between them.